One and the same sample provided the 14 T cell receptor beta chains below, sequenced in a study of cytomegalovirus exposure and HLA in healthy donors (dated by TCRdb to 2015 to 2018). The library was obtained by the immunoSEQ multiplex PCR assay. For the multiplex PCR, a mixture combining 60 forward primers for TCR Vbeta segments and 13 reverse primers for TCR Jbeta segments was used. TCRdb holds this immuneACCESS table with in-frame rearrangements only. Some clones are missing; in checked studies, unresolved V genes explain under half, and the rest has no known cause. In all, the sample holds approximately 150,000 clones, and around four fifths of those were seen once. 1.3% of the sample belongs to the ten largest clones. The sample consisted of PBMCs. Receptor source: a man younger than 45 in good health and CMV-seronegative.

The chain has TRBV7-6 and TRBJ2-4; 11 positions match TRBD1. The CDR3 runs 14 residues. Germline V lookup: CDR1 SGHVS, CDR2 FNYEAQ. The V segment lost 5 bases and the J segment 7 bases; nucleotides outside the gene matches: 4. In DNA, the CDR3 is TGTGCCAGCAGCGCCGGACAGGGGGCGAACATTCAGTACTTC. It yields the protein CASSAGQGANIQYF.

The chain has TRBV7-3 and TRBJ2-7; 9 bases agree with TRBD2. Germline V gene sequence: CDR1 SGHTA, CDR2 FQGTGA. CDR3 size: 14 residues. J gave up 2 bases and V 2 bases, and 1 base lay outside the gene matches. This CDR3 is CASSLGTSPYEQYF. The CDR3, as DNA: TGTGCCAGCAGCTTAGGGACTAGCCCCTACGAGCAGTACTTC. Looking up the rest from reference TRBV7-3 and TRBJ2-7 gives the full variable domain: GAGVSQTPSNKVTEKGKYVELRCDPISGHTALYWYRQSLGQGPEFLIYFQGTGAADDSGLPNDRFFAVRPEGSVSTLKIQRTERGDSAVYLCASSLGTSPYEQYFGPGTRLTVT.

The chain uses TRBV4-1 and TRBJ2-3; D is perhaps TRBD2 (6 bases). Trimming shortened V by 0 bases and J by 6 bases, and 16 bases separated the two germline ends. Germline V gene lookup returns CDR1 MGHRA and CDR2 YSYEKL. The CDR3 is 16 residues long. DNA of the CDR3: TGCGCCAGCAGCCAAGATCGGGGCGGGACGCCCGATACGCAGTATTTT. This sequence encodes CASSQDRGGTPDTQYF.

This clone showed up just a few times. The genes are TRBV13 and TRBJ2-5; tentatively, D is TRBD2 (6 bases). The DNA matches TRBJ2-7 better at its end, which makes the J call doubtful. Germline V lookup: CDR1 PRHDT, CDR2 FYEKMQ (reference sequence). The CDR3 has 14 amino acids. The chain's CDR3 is CASSFVQEGYEQYF. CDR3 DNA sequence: TGTGCCAGCAGCTTTGTTCAGGAGGGCTACGAGCAGTACTTC.

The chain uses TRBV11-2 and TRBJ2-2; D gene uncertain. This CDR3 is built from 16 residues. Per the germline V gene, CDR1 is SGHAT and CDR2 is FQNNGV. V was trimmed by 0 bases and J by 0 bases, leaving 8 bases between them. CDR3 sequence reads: CASSLDPPSNTGELFF. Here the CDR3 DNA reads TGTGCCAGCAGCTTAGATCCCCCCTCGAACACCGGGGAGCTGTTTTTT.

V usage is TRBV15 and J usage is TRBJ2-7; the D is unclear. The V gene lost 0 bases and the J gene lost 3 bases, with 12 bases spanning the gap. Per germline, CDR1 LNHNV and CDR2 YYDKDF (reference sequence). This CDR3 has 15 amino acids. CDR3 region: CATSREPTNLYEQYF. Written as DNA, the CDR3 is TGTGCCACCAGCAGAGAGCCAACTAATCTCTACGAGCAGTACTTC.

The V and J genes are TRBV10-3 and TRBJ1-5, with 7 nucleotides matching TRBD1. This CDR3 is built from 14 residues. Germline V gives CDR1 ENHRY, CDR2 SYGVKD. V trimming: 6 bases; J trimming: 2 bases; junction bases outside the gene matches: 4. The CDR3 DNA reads TGTGCCATCAGGGAAGACAGGGGCAATCAGCCCCAGCATTTT. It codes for CAIREDRGNQPQHF.

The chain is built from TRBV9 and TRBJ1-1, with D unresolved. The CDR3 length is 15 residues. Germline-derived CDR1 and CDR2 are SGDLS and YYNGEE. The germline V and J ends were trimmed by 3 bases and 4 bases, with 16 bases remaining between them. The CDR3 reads CASSESLFEPTEAFF. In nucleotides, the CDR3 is TGTGCCAGCAGCGAATCCCTCTTTGAGCCCACTGAAGCTTTCTTT.

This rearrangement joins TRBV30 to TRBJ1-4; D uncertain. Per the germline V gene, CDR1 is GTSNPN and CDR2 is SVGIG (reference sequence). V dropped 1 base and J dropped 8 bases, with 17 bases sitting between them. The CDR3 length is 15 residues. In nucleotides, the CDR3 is TGTGCCTGGAGTGGCGGGCCGGGATCGTTAGAAAAACTGTTTTTT. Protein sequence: CAWSGGPGSLEKLFF.

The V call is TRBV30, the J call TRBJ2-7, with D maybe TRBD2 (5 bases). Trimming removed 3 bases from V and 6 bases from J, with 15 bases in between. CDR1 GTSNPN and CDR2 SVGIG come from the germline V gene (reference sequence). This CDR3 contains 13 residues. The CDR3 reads CAWSQTGLGEQYF. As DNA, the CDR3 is TGTGCCTGGAGCCAAACTGGACTGGGCGAGCAGTACTTC.

The CDR3 spells CASRALAGNYNEQFF. For the CDR3, the DNA is TGTGCCAGCAGAGCCCTAGCGGGTAACTACAATGAGCAGTTCTTC. The chain combines TRBV9 with TRBJ2-1; 8 bases match TRBD2. CDR3 length: 15 residues. Germline V lookup: CDR1 SGDLS, CDR2 YYNGEE. V lost 5 bases to trimming and J lost 3 bases; unmatched junction nucleotides: 7.

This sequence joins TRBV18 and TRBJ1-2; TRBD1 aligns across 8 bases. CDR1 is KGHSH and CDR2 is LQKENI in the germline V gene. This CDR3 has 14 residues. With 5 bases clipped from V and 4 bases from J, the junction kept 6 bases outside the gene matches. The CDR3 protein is CASSSDREVYGYTF. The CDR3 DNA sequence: TGTGCCAGCTCATCGGACAGGGAGGTCTATGGCTACACCTTC.

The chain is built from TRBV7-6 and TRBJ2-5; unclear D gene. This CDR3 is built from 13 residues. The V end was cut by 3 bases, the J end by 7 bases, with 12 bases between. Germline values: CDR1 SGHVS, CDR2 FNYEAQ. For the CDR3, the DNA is TGTGCCAGCAGCTTCGACGAGGAAGGGACCCAGTACTTC. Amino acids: CASSFDEEGTQYF.

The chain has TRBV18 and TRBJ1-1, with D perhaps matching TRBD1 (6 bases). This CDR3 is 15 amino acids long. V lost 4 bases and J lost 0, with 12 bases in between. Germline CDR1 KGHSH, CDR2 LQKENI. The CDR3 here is CASSRTRTVNTEAFF. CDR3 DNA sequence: TGTGCCAGCTCACGCACACGGACAGTGAACACTGAAGCTTTCTTT.